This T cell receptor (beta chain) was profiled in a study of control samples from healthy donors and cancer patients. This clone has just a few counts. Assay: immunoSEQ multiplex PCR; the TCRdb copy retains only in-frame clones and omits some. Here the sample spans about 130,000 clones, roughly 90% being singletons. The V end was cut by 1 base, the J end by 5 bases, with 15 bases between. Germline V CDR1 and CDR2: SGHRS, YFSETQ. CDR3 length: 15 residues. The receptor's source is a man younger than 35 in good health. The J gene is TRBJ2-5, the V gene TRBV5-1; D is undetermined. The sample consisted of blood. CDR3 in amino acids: CASSLSSRSEETQYF. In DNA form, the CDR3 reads TGCGCCAGCAGCTTGTCTAGTAGATCGGAGGAGACCCAGTACTTC. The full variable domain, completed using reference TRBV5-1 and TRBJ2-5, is KAGVTQTPRYLIKTRGQQVTLSCSPISGHRSVSWYQQTPGQGLQFLFEYFSETQRNKGNFPGRFSGRQFSNSRSEMNVSTLELGDSALYLCASSLSSRSEETQYFGPGTRLLVL.